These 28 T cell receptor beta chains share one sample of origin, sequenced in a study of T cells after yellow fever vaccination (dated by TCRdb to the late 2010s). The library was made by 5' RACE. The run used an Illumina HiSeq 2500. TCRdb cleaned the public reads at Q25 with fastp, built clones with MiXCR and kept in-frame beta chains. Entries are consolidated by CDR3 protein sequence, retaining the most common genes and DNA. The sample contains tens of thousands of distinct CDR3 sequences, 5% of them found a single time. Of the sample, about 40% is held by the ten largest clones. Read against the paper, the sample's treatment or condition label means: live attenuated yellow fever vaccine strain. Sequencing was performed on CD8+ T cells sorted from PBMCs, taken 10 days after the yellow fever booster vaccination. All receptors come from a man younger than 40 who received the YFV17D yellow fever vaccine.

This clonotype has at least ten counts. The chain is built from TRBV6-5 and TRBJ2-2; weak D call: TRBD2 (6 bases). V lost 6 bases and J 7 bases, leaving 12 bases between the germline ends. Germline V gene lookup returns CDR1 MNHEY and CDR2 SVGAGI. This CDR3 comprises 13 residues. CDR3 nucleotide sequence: TGTGCCAGCAGACAGTCGGGAGTCGGGGAGCTGTTTTTT. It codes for CASRQSGVGELFF.

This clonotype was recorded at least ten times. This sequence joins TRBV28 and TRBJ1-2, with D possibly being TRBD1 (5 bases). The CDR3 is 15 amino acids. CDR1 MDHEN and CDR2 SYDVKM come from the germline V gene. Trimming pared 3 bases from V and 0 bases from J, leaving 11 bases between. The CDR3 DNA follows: TGTGCCAGCAGTTTTCAGGGACGGTCTAACTATGGCTACACCTTC. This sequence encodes CASSFQGRSNYGYTF.

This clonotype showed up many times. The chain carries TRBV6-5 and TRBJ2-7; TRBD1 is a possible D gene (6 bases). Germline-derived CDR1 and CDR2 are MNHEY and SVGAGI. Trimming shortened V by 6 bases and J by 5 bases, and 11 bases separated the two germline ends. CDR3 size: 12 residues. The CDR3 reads CASSGWGHEQYF. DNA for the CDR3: TGTGCCAGCAGCGGATGGGGGCACGAGCAGTACTTC.

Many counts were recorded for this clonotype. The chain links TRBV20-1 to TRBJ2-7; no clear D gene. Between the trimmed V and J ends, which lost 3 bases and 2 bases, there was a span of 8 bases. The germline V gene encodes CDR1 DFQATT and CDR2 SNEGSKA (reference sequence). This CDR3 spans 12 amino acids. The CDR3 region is CSASQNTYEQYF. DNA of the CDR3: TGCAGTGCTAGTCAGAACACCTACGAGCAGTACTTC.

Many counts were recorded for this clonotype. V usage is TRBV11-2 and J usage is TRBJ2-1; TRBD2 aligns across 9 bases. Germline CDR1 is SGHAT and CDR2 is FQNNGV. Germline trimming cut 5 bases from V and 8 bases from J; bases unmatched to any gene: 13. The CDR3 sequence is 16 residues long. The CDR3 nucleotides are TGTGCCAGCAGCCACCCCGGCGGACTAGCGAAGGATGAGCAGTTCTTC. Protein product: CASSHPGGLAKDEQFF.

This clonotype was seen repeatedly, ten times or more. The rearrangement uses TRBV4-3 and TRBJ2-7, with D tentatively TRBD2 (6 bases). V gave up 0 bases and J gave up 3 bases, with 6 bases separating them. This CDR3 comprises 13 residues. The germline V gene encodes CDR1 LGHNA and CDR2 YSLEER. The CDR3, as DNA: TGCGCCAGCAGCCAAGAGGAGGGCTACGAGCAGTACTTC. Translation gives CASSQEEGYEQYF.

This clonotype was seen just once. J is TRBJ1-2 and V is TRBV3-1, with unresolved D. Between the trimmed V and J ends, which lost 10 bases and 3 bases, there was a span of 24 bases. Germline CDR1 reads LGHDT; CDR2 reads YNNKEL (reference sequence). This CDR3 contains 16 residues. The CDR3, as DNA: TGTGCCACCACCCAAGAACTAAGGGAGATGGACTATGGCTACACCTTC. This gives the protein CATTQELREMDYGYTF.

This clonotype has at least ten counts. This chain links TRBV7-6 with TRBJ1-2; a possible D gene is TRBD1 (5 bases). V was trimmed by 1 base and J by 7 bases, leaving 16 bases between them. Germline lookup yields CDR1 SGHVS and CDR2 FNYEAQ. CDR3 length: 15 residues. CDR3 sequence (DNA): TGTGCCAGCAGCTTAGTGAAGGGTGGGGGATCTGGCTACACCTTC. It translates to CASSLVKGGGSGYTF.

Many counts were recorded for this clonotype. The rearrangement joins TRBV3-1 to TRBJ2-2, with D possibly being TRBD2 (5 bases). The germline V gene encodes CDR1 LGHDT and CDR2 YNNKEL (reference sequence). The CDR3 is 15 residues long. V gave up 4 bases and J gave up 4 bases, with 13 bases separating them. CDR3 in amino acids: CASSRSGVPTGELFF. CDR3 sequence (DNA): TGTGCCAGCAGCCGGTCCGGGGTTCCCACCGGGGAGCTGTTTTTT.

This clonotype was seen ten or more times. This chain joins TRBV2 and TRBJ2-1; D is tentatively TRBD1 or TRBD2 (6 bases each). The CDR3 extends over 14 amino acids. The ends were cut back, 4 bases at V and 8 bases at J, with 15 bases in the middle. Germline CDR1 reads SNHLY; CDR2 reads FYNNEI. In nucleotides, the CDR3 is TGTGCCAGCAGTGTGCGTGGAGGGGGGTATGAGCAGTTCTTC. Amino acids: CASSVRGGGYEQFF.

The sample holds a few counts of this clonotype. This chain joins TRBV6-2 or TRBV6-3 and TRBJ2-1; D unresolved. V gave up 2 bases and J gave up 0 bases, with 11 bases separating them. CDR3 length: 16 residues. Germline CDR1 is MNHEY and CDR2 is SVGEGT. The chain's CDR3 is CASSYRQWSSYNEQFF. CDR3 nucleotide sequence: TGTGCCAGCAGTTACCGCCAATGGAGCTCCTACAATGAGCAGTTCTTC.

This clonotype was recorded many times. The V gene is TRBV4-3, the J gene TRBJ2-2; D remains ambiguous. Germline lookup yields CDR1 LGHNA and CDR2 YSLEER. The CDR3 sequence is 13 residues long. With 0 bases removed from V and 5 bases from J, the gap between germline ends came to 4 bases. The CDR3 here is CASSQERTGELFF. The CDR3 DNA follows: TGCGCCAGCAGCCAAGAGAGAACCGGGGAGCTGTTTTTT.

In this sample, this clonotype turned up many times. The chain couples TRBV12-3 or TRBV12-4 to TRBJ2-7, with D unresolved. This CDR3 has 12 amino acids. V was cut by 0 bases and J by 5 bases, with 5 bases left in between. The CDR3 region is CASSLAGNEQYF. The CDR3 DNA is TGTGCCAGCAGTTTAGCGGGGAACGAGCAGTACTTC.

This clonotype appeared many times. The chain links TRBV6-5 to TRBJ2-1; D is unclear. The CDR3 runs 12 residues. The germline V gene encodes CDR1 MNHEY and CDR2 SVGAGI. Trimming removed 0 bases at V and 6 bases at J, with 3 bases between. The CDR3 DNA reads TGTGCCAGCAGTTACTCTGGCAATGAGCAGTTCTTC. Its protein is CASSYSGNEQFF.

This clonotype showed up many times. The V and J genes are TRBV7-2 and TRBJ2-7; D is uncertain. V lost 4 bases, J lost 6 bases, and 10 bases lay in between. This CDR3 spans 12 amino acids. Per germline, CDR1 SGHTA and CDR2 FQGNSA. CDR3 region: CASSSYYPEQYF. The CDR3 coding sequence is TGTGCCAGCAGCTCTTACTACCCCGAGCAGTACTTC.

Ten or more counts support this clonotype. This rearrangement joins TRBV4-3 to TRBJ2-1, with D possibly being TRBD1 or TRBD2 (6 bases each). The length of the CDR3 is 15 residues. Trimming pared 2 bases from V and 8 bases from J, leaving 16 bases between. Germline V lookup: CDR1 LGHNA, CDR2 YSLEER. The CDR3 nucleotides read TGCGCCAGCAGCCAATCACCGGGGGCTGCGGATGAGCAGTTCTTC. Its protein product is CASSQSPGAADEQFF.

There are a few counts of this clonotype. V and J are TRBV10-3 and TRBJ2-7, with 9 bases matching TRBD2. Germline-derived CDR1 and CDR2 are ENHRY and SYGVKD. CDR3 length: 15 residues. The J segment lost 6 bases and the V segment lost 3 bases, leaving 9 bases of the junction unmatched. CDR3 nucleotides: TGTGCCATCAGTGATGGATTAGCGGGAGACTCCGAGCAGTACTTC. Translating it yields CAISDGLAGDSEQYF.

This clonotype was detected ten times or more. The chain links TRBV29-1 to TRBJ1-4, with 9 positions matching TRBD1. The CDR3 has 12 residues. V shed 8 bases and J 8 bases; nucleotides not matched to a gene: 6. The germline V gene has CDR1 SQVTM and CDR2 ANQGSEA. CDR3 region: CSSTGTGEKLFF. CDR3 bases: TGCAGCTCCACCGGGACAGGGGAAAAACTGTTTTTT.

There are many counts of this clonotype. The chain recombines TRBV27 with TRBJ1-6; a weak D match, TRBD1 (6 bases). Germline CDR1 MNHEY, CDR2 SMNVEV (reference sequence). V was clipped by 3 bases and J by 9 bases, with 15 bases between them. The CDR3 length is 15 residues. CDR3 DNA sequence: TGTGCCAGCAGTTTGGTGGGACACTCTGGTTCACCCCTCCACTTT. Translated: CASSLVGHSGSPLHF.

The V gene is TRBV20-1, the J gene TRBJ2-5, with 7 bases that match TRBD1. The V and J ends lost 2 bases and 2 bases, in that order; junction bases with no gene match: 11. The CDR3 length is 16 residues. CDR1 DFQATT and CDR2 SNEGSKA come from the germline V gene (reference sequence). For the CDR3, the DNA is TGCAGTGCTAGATTTGGGGGACAGCCGATACAAGAGACCCAGTACTTC. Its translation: CSARFGGQPIQETQYF.

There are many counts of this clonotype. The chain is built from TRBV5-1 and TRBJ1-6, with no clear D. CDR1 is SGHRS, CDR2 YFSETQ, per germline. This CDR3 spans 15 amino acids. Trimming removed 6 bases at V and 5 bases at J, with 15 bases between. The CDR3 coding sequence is TGCGCCAGCAAAGACGGGAATCAAAATAATTCACCCCTCCACTTT. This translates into CASKDGNQNNSPLHF.

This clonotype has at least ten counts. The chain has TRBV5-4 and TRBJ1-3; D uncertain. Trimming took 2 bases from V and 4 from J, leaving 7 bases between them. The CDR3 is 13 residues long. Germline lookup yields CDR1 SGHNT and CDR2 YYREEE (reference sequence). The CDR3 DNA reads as TGTGCCAGCAGCTTTAAAGGCGGAAACACCATATATTTT. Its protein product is CASSFKGGNTIYF.

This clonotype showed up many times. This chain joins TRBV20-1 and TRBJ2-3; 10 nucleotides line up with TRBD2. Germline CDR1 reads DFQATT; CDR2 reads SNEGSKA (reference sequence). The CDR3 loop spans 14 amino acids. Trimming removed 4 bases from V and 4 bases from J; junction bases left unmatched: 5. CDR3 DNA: TGCAGTGCTATTCCTAGCGGGAGCCCAGATACGCAGTATTTT. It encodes CSAIPSGSPDTQYF.

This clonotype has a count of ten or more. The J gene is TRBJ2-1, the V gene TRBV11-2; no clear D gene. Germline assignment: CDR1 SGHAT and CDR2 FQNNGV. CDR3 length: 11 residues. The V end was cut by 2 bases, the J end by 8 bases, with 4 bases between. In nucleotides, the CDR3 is TGTGCCAGCAGCTTAAGTCATGAGCAGTTCTTC. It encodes CASSLSHEQFF.

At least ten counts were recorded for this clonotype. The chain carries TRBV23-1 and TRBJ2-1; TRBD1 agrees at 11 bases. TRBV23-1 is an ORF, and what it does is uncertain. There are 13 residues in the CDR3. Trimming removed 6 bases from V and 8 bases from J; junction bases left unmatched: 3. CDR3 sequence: CASRGQGEDEQFF. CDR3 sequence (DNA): TGCGCCAGCAGGGGACAGGGGGAGGATGAGCAGTTCTTC.

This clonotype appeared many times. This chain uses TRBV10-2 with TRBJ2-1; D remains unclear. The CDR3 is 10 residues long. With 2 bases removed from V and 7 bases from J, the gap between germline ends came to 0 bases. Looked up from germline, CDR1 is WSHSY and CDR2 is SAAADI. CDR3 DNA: TGCGCCAGCAGTGAGAATGAGCAGTTCTTC. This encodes CASSENEQFF.

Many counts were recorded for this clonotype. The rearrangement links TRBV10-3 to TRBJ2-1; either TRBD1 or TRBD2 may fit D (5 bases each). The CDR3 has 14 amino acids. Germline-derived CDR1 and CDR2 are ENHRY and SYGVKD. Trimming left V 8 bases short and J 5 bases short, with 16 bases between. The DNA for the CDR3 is TGTGCCATCCGAGGGGCGCACGAGAACAATGAGCAGTTCTTC. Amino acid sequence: CAIRGAHENNEQFF.

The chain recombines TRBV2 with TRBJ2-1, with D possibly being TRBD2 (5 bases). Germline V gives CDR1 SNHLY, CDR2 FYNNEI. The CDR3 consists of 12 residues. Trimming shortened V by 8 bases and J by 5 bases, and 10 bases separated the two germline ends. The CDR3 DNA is TGTGCCAGCGAATTCGGGGACAATGAGCAGTTCTTC. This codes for CASEFGDNEQFF.